The entry below describes one T cell receptor (beta chain). No cognate antigen has been identified for it. The library was generated by the immunoSEQ multiplex PCR assay. A mixture of 60 forward primers for TCR Vbeta segments and 13 reverse primers for TCR Jbeta segments was used in the multiplex PCR. A multiplex PCR assay on genomic DNA amplified the CDR3 region of rearranged TCR beta genes. The Illumina HiSeq System was used to sequence the amplified TCR beta libraries as 87-base-pair reads. Under the source paper's analysis protocol: A later analysis counted about 80 million unique TCR beta chains across the 500 to 850 repertoires, and some 12 million of these chains were shared by at least two donors. Raw reads were error-corrected and collapsed into unique sequences with a nearest-neighbor algorithm that merged closely related sequences to remove PCR and sequencing errors. V, D and J gene segments were assigned by aligning CDR3 sequences to IMGT reference sequences. For a sequence to be retained, a match of at least six nucleotides was required to both a V gene segment and a J gene segment. Rearrangements were called productive when the CDR3 lacked stop codons and stayed in frame with V and J; all others were non-productive. Following IMGT convention, CDR3 was defined as the stretch from the second conserved V-encoded cysteine up to the conserved J-encoded phenylalanine. In an earlier analysis of more than 550 of the donors, sequences lacking an unambiguous match to a single V gene segment were excluded. In an earlier analysis of some 590 of the donors, a V segment was called functional when productive rearrangements were above 56.7%, and segregating when the standard deviation between donors exceeded 5%. A statistical classification framework was built to diagnose cytomegalovirus status from the catalog of TCR beta chain sequences. V and J gene assignment, in a later analysis, came from comparing TCR nucleotide sequences with IMGT/GENE-DB human TR gene sequences. Using the TCRdist pipeline, a later analysis assigned CDR3 sequences along with most-parsimonious VDJ recombination scenarios. In a later analysis, each TCR beta chain was defined by its CDR3 amino acid sequence together with its V-gene family, and reads lacking a unique V-gene family were excluded. In a later analysis, 450 to 600 highly shared, low-generation-probability nucleotide sequences were removed to address suspected cross-contamination and a sequencing artifact. In a later analysis, a clonal expansion index for each public chain was calculated from normalized within-repertoire ranks of inferred template counts. In a later analysis, generation probabilities were computed using a VDJ recombination model fitted to out-of-frame rearrangements, and the results were checked against IGoR. In a later analysis, hypergeometric tests were used to score TCR-TCR, TCR-HLA and TCR-CMV co-occurrence, with a repertoire-size bias correction applied to TCR pairs. A later analysis estimated false discovery rates by permuting HLA or CMV assignments 20 times. In a later analysis, co-occurring TCRs were grouped using DBSCAN, and TCRdist sequence similarity was added for clustering within HLA-allele-positive subsets. Repertoires with fewer than 30,000 or more than 120,000 public chains, plus five repertoires with anomalous nucleotide sharing, were excluded from co-occurrence clustering. TCRdb limited this immuneACCESS table to in-frame rearrangements with V and J called. A share of clones is missing; checked studies link under half to unresolved V genes, and the rest is unexplained. For V, J and clone size, that table is used; D and trimming come from the DNA. The table for this sample shows roughly 100,000 clones. 3% to 3.5% of the sample is in the top ten clones.

The data stem from a study of cytomegalovirus exposure and HLA in healthy donors (dated by TCRdb to about 2017). A note on the overall study: In an earlier analysis of several hundred of the donors, about 270 Gb of sequence data and about 110 million unique TCR beta sequences from roughly 180 million T cells were reported. Approximately 310 gigabases of sequencing data and tens of millions of unique TCR sequences were included in an early release covering roughly 600 HLA-typed donors. Of the roughly 400 genotyped donors, approximately 83% fell in the genetic ancestry cluster associated with self-reported Caucasian donors. The study aimed to test whether signatures of past pathogen exposure could be identified by cataloging public T cell receptors. The T cell repertoires of 700 or so subjects were profiled by immunosequencing and related to cytomegalovirus serostatus. Besides the first cohort of 666 subjects, a separate validation cohort made up of around 120 different subjects was used. To predict cytomegalovirus infection status, the study brought together high-throughput TCR immunosequencing, statistical association of individual TCRs with disease status, and machine learning. In a later analysis, previously published TCR beta repertoires from hundreds of donors were re-analyzed and high-resolution HLA genotyping was added so that TCR occurrence patterns could be studied. Rather than using new phenotypic data, the later analysis identified candidate immune exposures from TCR beta sequences and from how often those sequences occurred across donors. An earlier analysis of about 600 of the donors used high-throughput TCR beta sequencing to judge whether each TCR beta V gene segment behaved as functional or pseudogenic. Donor age, sex, ethnicity and CMV serostatus were collected together with the repertoire data. A later genetic analysis used genome-wide SNP genotypes for about three fifths of the roughly 700 donors, treating that subset as a discovery cohort. All discovery cohort repertoires had been generated using a single sequencing platform. Class I and class II HLA loci were covered by the typing at four-digit resolution. Typing coverage differed by locus: A, B, C, DRB1 and DQB1 were typed in about 629-640 donors, DQA1 in around 500, DPA1 in some 610, and DPB1 in 450 to 490. Because of strong linkage in the cohort, roughly five DR-DQ haplotypes were treated as single units for association and clustering. Among some 410 genotyped donors of the cohort, an average of approximately 240,000 unique TCR beta nucleotide sequences were sequenced per donor, about a sixth of them non-productive.

Results and caveats for the whole study, not just this receptor: In this cohort, only TCR beta chains were sequenced, and detectable features were limited by the absence of alpha or paired-chain data. Sequencing depth was assumed to be roughly uniform across donors in the presence/absence analyses, though that assumption may not hold. A further reported finding was that TCR beta sequences accurately predicted the HLA-A and HLA-B alleles for most subjects in the first cohort. According to a later genetic analysis, donors in an Asian-associated ancestry cluster had fewer N-insertions in productive TCRs than the roughly 700-donor mean. The only immune exposure information available for the cohort was CMV serostatus. Specific HLA alleles were associated with 15,000 to 20,000 TCR beta sequences at a false discovery rate of 0.05 in a later analysis. Some IMGT-functional V segments, including TRBV6-2 and TRBV6-3, could not be distinguished by the 87-base-pair reads and were therefore excluded. It was suggested by the authors that the approach could potentially be generalized to other disease states and immunological phenotypes. A group of highly shared sequence variants was considered likely to be a technical artifact of the sequencing pipeline. In a later analysis, most CMV-associated TCR beta chains were found to appear HLA-restricted, with HLA associations seemingly driven largely by CMV exposure. HLA typing was unavailable for some donors at each locus, so association tests used only the typed subset. Several of the top co-occurrence clusters appeared to be linked to parvovirus B19, influenza, CMV and Epstein-Barr virus, according to a later analysis. A later analysis found that TCR association rates varied across HLA loci, with DRB1 alleles showing the most associated TCRs and HLA-C alleles the fewest. Around 16 rarely observed V segments, including chromosome 9 orphons, were excluded from the earlier analysis of several hundred of the donors because counts were too low. Cytomegalovirus status was reported to be diagnosed by the classifier with high specificity and sensitivity in both the original and validation cohorts. In vitro tests confirmed that three of the cytomegalovirus-associated TCR beta chains recognize cytomegalovirus antigens. Assigning TCR associations to individual alleles was difficult when HLA alleles, especially DR and DQ, strongly co-occurred. In an earlier analysis of a few hundred of the donors, most TCR beta V segments were observed in productive rearrangements about 90% or about 30% of the time, broadly matching IMGT annotations. Linkage disequilibrium might explain the correlated functional status among segregating V segments, but an unknown experimental factor could not be ruled out. A later genetic analysis associated a missense DCLRE1C variant with V-gene and J-gene trimming of TCR beta chains, and an independent cohort replicated the association. Across donors, most TCR sequences were observed very rarely, whereas some public TCRs were present in many individuals. In a later analysis, HLA-associated TCR beta chains were found to be more clonally expanded and to have lower generation probabilities than equally common non-associated chains. The study gave a list of under 200 TCR beta chains associated with cytomegalovirus.

In total, around 600 healthy bone marrow donors made up the cohort. All cohort members were sampled while nominally healthy, although unrecorded immune exposures were likely present. The donor tested CMV seronegative and was one of the 352 seronegative cohort members. Each donor provided a peripheral blood sample, and peripheral blood mononuclear cells were used for TCR beta sequencing. Genomic DNA was extracted from the blood cell samples with the Qiagen DNeasy Blood Extraction Kit. From V the trimming removes 3 bases and from J it removes 3 bases, while the gene matches leave 2 bases of the junction unaccounted for. Taken from the germline V gene, the CDR1 and CDR2 loops are SGHTA and FQGNSA. The CDR3 contains 14 residues, cysteine and phenylalanine counted. Only the CDR3 DNA is retained, 42 bases long and in frame from the first base.

Sequencing was done on a sample of PBMCs. This chain is built from TRBV7-2 and TRBJ1-2; a stretch of 9 junction bases matches TRBD1. This sequence was found in a man aged 35 to 55 in good health and CMV-seronegative. The CDR3 sequence is CASSFTGGDYGYTF. The nucleotide sequence is given as TGTGCCAGCAGCTTCACAGGGGGCGACTATGGCTACACCTTC.